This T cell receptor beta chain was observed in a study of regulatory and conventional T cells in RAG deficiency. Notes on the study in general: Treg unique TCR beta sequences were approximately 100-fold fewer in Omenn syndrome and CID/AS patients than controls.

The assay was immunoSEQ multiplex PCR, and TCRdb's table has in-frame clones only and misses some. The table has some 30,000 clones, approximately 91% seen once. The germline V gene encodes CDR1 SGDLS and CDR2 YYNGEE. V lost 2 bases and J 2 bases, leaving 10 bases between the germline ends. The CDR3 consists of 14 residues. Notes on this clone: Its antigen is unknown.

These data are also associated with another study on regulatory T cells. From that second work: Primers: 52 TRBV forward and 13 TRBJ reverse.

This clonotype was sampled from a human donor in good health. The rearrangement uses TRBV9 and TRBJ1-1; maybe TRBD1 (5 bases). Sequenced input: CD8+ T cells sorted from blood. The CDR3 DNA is TGTGCCAGCAGCGTGCAGGGTTCAAACACTGAAGCTTTCTTT. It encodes CASSVQGSNTEAFF. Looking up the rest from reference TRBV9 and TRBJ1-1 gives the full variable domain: DSGVTQTPKHLITATGQRVTLRCSPRSGDLSVYWYQQSLDQGLQFLIQYYNGEERAKGNILERFSAQQFPDLHSELNLSSLELGDSALYFCASSVQGSNTEAFFGQGTRLTVV.